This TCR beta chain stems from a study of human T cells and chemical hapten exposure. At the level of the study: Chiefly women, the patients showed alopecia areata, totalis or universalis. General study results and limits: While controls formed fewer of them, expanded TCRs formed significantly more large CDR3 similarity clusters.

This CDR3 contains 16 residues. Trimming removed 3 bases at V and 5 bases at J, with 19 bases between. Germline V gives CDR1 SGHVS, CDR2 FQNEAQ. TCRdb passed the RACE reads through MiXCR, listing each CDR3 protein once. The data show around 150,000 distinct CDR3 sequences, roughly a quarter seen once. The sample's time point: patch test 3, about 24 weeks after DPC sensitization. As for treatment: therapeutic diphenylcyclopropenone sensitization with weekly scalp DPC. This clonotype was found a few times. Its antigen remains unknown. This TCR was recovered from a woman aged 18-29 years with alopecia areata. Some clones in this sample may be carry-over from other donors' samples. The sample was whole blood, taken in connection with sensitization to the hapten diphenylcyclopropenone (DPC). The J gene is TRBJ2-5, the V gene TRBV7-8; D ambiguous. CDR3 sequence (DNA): TGTGCCAGCAGCTTTATTGTGCTGGAGATAGAGGAGACCCAGTACTTC. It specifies CASSFIVLEIEETQYF.